This entry lists 24 T cell receptor beta chains sequenced from one sample in a study of blood T cell repertoires in COVID-19. The table came from immunoSEQ multiplex PCR; TCRdb's copy has only in-frame clones and leaves some out. The sample carries 230,000 or so clones, roughly 82% recorded once. Material: peripheral blood. All receptors come from a man in his forties who had recovered from COVID-19.

This chain links TRBV5-1 with TRBJ1-6, with a weak D call TRBD1 (5 bases). CDR1 is SGHRS, CDR2 YFSETQ, per germline. Trimming pared 4 bases from V and 10 bases from J, leaving 15 bases between. The CDR3 sequence is 14 residues long. The CDR3 bases are TGCGCCAGCAGCCTAGTTGCGGGGGACTCACCCCTCCACTTT. Residues: CASSLVAGDSPLHF.

The chain links TRBV19 to TRBJ2-3, with D perhaps TRBD2 (6 bases). From germline, CDR1 is LNHDA and CDR2 SQIVND (reference sequence). V lost 7 bases and J lost 0, with 23 bases in between. This CDR3 has 18 residues. The CDR3 here is CASMTKAGSLASTDTQYF. The CDR3 nucleotides read TGTGCCAGTATGACTAAAGCGGGCTCCCTAGCTAGCACAGATACGCAGTATTTT.

This chain links TRBV19 with TRBJ1-2, with D maybe TRBD1 (6 bases). V shed 7 bases and J shed 5 bases, with 23 bases lying between them. The CDR3 has 16 amino acids. Per germline, CDR1 LNHDA and CDR2 SQIVND (reference sequence). DNA of the CDR3: TGTGCCAGTACCCGCAGTCGGCGGGGGGGCCTGTATGGCTACACCTTC. Translated: CASTRSRRGGLYGYTF.

The chain has TRBV3-1 (or the pseudogene TRBV3-2) and TRBJ2-7; D might be TRBD2 (5 bases). Germline loops: CDR1 LGHDT, CDR2 YNNKEL (reference sequence). The CDR3 covers 14 residues. V was clipped by 4 bases and J by 8 bases, with 18 bases between them. In DNA, the CDR3 is TGTGCCAGCAGCCGGCTCTCTGGGCGGGCCAAGCAGTACTTC. Translating it yields CASSRLSGRAKQYF.

CDR3 protein: CASSSLEIGTSGTYNEQFF. The CDR3 DNA follows: TGCGCCAGCAGCTCTCTCGAGATAGGGACTAGCGGGACTTACAATGAGCAGTTCTTC. The chain joins TRBV5-1 to TRBJ2-1, with 13 bases identical to TRBD2. V gave up 3 bases and J gave up 4 bases; unmatched junction bases: 13. Germline V CDR1 and CDR2: SGHRS, YFSETQ. The CDR3 has 19 amino acids.

The sample holds one count of this clone. The J gene is TRBJ2-5, the V gene TRBV29-1, with D possibly matching TRBD1 (6 bases). The V gene lost 5 bases and the J gene lost 5 bases, with 15 bases spanning the gap. CDR3 size: 13 residues. Germline CDR1 is SQVTM and CDR2 is ANQGSEA. CDR3 residues: CSVPHRVQETQYF. The CDR3, as DNA: TGCAGCGTTCCCCACAGGGTACAGGAGACCCAGTACTTC.

This chain uses TRBV4-3 with TRBJ1-4, with 8 bases matching TRBD1. J gave up 8 bases and V 4 bases, and 9 bases lay outside the gene matches. This CDR3 contains 15 residues. Germline V CDR1 and CDR2: LGHNA, YSLEER. The CDR3 DNA is TGCGCCAGCAGCCCACAACAGGGGGTGCAAGAAAAACTGTTTTTT. Amino acid sequence: CASSPQQGVQEKLFF.

Points on this clone: Other nucleotide sequences from this sample produce the same CDR3. The chain combines TRBV5-4 with TRBJ2-5; tentative D call: TRBD1 (6 bases). The CDR3 length is 13 residues. Germline assignment: CDR1 SGHNT and CDR2 YYREEE (reference sequence). V was trimmed by 0 bases and J by 3 bases, leaving 6 bases between them. The DNA of the CDR3 is TGTGCCAGCAGCTTGGACAGGGAAGAGACCCAGTACTTC. Protein product: CASSLDREETQYF.

The chain joins TRBV7-2 to TRBJ1-2; D is possibly TRBD1 (6 bases). V was trimmed by 4 bases and J by 7 bases, leaving 13 bases between them. The CDR3 contains 13 residues. The V gene's germline CDR1 is SGHTA and CDR2 FQGNSA. CDR3 coding DNA: TGTGCCAGCAGCTATACTACAGGGAGTGGCTACACCTTC. This codes for CASSYTTGSGYTF.

The chain carries TRBV20-1 and TRBJ2-7; D perhaps matches TRBD1 (5 bases). Germline V gives CDR1 DFQATT, CDR2 SNEGSKA (reference sequence). The length of the CDR3 is 14 residues. Trimming shortened V by 3 bases and J by 1 base, and 13 bases separated the two germline ends. This CDR3 is CSASETAKSYEQYF. CDR3 in DNA: TGCAGTGCTAGTGAGACAGCTAAATCCTACGAGCAGTACTTC.

V is TRBV2 and J is TRBJ1-5; 8 bases line up with TRBD1. CDR1 and CDR2 (germline): SNHLY, FYNNEI. CDR3 size: 14 residues. V lost 5 bases, J lost 6 bases, and 6 bases stayed unmatched. DNA of the CDR3: TGTGCCAGCAGTCAGGACAGGGCCGGTCAGCCCCAGCATTTT. It is translated as CASSQDRAGQPQHF. The full variable domain, in which reference TRBV2 and TRBJ1-5 provide the parts outside the CDR3, is EPEVTQTPSHQVTQMGQEVILRCVPISNHLYFYWYRQILGQKVEFLVSFYNNEISEKSEIFDDQFSVERPDGSNFTLKIRSTKLEDSAMYFCASSQDRAGQPQHFGDGTRLSIL.

This rearrangement joins TRBV27 to TRBJ2-5; weak D call: TRBD2 (6 bases). The CDR3 runs to 13 residues. CDR1 and CDR2 (germline): MNHEY, SMNVEV (reference sequence). Trimming left V 2 bases short and J 5 bases short, with 9 bases between. The chain's CDR3 is CASSLRGLETQYF. The DNA for the CDR3 is TGTGCCAGCAGTTTACGGGGGTTGGAGACCCAGTACTTC.

The rearrangement links TRBV6-2 or TRBV6-3 to TRBJ1-1, with D perhaps matching TRBD1 (5 bases). The length of the CDR3 is 15 residues. V was pared by 0 bases and J by 3 bases, with 11 bases between. Germline CDR1 MNHEY, CDR2 SVGEGT. CDR3 residues: CASSYSFRGDTEAFF. The DNA of the CDR3 is TGTGCCAGCAGTTACTCATTCCGGGGGGACACTGAAGCTTTCTTT.

This clone was observed a few times. The chain links TRBV6-2 or TRBV6-3 to TRBJ1-2, with D uncertain. The germline V gene has CDR1 MNHEY and CDR2 SVGEGT. V lost 2 bases to trimming and J lost 8 bases, with 12 bases between them. This CDR3 has 13 residues. The CDR3 sequence: CASSYTGDIGYTF. Written as DNA, the CDR3 is TGTGCCAGCAGTTACACCGGGGATATCGGCTACACCTTC.

The rearrangement uses TRBV18 and TRBJ1-2; TRBD1 matches at 8 bases. Germline V gene lookup returns CDR1 KGHSH and CDR2 LQKENI. The CDR3 is 15 amino acids. V was pared by 0 bases and J by 8 bases, with 8 bases of the junction left unmatched. This CDR3 reads CASSPPDRVGVGYTF. The CDR3 DNA reads TGTGCCAGCTCACCACCGGACAGGGTAGGCGTAGGCTACACCTTC.

The J gene is TRBJ1-1, the V gene TRBV30, with 10 bases matching TRBD1. J gave up 0 bases and V 7 bases, and 17 bases lay outside the gene matches. The CDR3 totals 18 residues. The V gene's germline CDR1 is GTSNPN and CDR2 SVGIG (reference sequence). The CDR3 bases are TGTGCCTCCTGTGAAATGGGACAGGGGACCTACATGAACACTGAAGCTTTCTTT. Translated: CASCEMGQGTYMNTEAFF.

The chain employs TRBV6-6 and TRBJ1-5; 10 bases are shared with TRBD1. The CDR3 is 16 amino acids. Per germline, CDR1 MNHNY and CDR2 SVGAGI (reference sequence). V shed 7 bases, J shed 1 base, and the junction held 7 bases outside the gene matches. The CDR3 protein is CASKRQGAMSNQPQHF. As DNA, the CDR3 is TGTGCCAGCAAAAGACAGGGGGCGATGAGCAATCAGCCCCAGCATTTT.

The gene calls are TRBV4-1 and TRBJ1-5; D remains ambiguous. Germline-derived CDR1 and CDR2 are MGHRA and YSYEKL. CDR3 size: 15 residues. V was pared by 0 bases and J by 6 bases, with 12 bases between. The CDR3 nucleotides are TGCGCCAGCAGCCAAGATCCGGAGGGTCGTCAGCCCCAGCATTTT. As protein: CASSQDPEGRQPQHF.

There are a few counts of this clone. J is TRBJ1-2 and V is TRBV11-3; a weak D match, TRBD1 (6 bases). Germline values: CDR1 SGHNT, CDR2 YENEEA. This CDR3 has 13 residues. V lost 2 bases and J lost 4, with 8 bases in between. This chain's CDR3 is CASSLQQGYGYTF. DNA for the CDR3: TGTGCCAGCAGCTTACAACAGGGCTATGGCTACACCTTC.

This clone appeared many times. This chain links TRBV6-6 with TRBJ2-7; TRBD2 aligns across 9 bases. This CDR3 comprises 16 residues. V lost 6 bases and J lost 2; bases outside the gene matches: 11. Looked up from germline, CDR1 is MNHNY and CDR2 is SVGAGI (reference sequence). The DNA of the CDR3 is TGTGCCAGCAGCCGAGAAGCTAGCGGGGTAGCCTACGAGCAGTACTTC. It encodes CASSREASGVAYEQYF.

The chain couples TRBV7-9 to TRBJ2-5; a weak D match, TRBD2 (6 bases). The CDR3 totals 14 residues. V shed 3 bases and J shed 3 bases, with 11 bases lying between them. Looked up from germline, CDR1 is SEHNR and CDR2 is FQNEAQ (reference sequence). CDR3 coding DNA: TGTGCCAGCAGCTTGAATACGGGGGAAGAGACCCAGTACTTC. It specifies CASSLNTGEETQYF.

CDR3 sequence (DNA): TGTGCCAGCAGTTACGACAGTTACTATAATTCACCCCTCCACTTT. Translated, it gives CASSYDSYYNSPLHF. This rearrangement joins TRBV6-5 to TRBJ1-6; the D gene is possibly TRBD1 (5 bases). The CDR3 spans 15 residues. Germline assignment: CDR1 MNHEY and CDR2 SVGAGI. The V end was cut by 2 bases, the J end by 3 bases, with 8 bases between.

In this sample, this clone turned up once. The V and J genes are TRBV6-5 and TRBJ1-1; D is unclear. Trimming cost V 4 bases and J 3 bases, with 9 bases left between them. CDR3 length equals 13 residues. The V gene's germline CDR1 is MNHEY and CDR2 SVGAGI. The CDR3 reads CASSSTGYTEAFF. CDR3 coding DNA: TGTGCCAGCAGTTCTACGGGGTACACTGAAGCTTTCTTT.

J is TRBJ2-7 and V is TRBV2; D gene uncertain. The CDR3 sequence is 13 residues long. V was pared by 1 base and J by 3 bases, with 7 bases between. Germline CDR1 reads SNHLY; CDR2 reads FYNNEI. This CDR3 reads CASSEERDYEQYF. The CDR3 DNA sequence: TGTGCCAGCAGTGAAGAGAGAGACTACGAGCAGTACTTC.